This TCR beta chain was profiled in a study of shared clonotypes between healthy human individuals (dated by TCRdb to 2020 to 2022). About the full investigation: The cohort comprised a couple of women and a few men aged 18 to 49 years. Between about 0.94 and 8.9 billion PBMCs per donor were obtained by leukapheresis. For each donor, CD4 naive and CD4 memory were each run on three plates, CD8 naive on two plates, and CD8 memory on one plate. Libraries were prepared and TCR repertoires were sequenced by different laboratories using diverse techniques, in order to increase sequencing depth and limit assay-specific biases. Blood TCR repertoires of 5 or 6 healthy adults were deeply sequenced to estimate repertoire size and the extent of clonotype sharing between individuals. Overall results and qualifications from the work: Pairwise subsampling led to the expectation that sequencing depth would affect the degree of clonotype sharing among donors. Even with the large sequencing depth, rarefaction of the sorted-subset datasets indicated that sequencing was incomplete. Sampling was restricted to blood, and TCR repertoires in tissue are likely to differ from TCR repertoires in blood. The small number of donors limited the genetic and exposure-history diversity represented. Sharing across a handful of donors was observed for approximately 5% of naive CD4, under 4% of naive CD8, about 2.5% of memory CD4, and over 0.3% of memory CD8 clonotypes. Larger estimated clonotype richness was generally found for naive subsets than for memory subsets. Higher generation probabilities were observed for clonotypes shared by all four sorted-subset donors than for non-shared clonotypes.

A note on this clone: No antigen is known for it. No base quality information exists; no much larger clone differs at one position.

The CDR3 numbers 14 residues from cysteine through phenylalanine. The kept DNA is CDR3 alone, 42 bases in frame from the first base. V and J are trimmed by 0 bases and 14 bases, and the gene matches miss 10 bases of the junction. CDR1 MGHRA and CDR2 YSYEKL were looked up in the germline V gene. Healthy HIV-negative adults with no recently reported acute infections or vaccinations were included as donors. Every donor was a Caucasian adult residing in Nashville, Tennessee, USA. Magnetic negative selection was used to enrich CD4+ T cells, after which naive cells were positively selected on CD45RA and the negative fraction became the memory subset. Blood was collected by leukapheresis, and PBMCs were isolated by Ficoll-Histopaque density gradient centrifugation and then cryopreserved in liquid nitrogen vapor phase. Purity and quantity of every magnetically sorted T cell population were checked by analytical flow cytometry. Genomic DNA was isolated from every sorted fraction and measured by UV absorbance on a Nanodrop 2000c.

Using the deep immunoSEQ assay, multiplex PCR amplified TCR CDR3 regions from genomic DNA. Extracted genomic DNA from each cell subset was distributed evenly across all wells of several immunoSEQ 96-well plates, and each plate was treated as a replicate. Each replicate PCR for sorted subsets received around 200 ng genomic DNA, equal to tens of thousands of T cell genomes. Purified libraries were measured with a Qubit 3.0 fluorometer, size-checked on a Bioanalyzer 2100, and measured again with the KAPA Library Quantification kit. Every immunoSEQ 96-well plate was sequenced on a dedicated single-read 150-cycle Illumina NextSeq 550 flow cell. Per the source publication's procedure: Because the immunoSEQ output included only junctional sequences and no quality scores, the filtering could not be the same as the filtering used for full-length reads. Sequences were annotated with PyIR, a Python wrapper for IgBLAST v1.9, using IMGT germline references to assign V/J genes and CDR3. Any read was removed if the V/J assignment was weak (E-value above 1e-6), the CDR3 was missing, or the read contained stop codons, out-of-frame junctions, or ambiguous translated residues. V3J clonotypes were defined as sequences sharing the same inferred V gene, J gene, and CDR3 amino acid sequence. Percentage overlap between repertoires was calculated by dividing the number of shared unique clonotypes by the size of the smaller repertoire. RTK rarefaction, the Chao1 estimator, and Recon v2.1 estimates of unobserved clonotypes were used to assess repertoire richness. Generation probabilities for all TCRbeta clonotypes obtained by the gDNA method from several donors were computed using OLGA. In its TCRdb copy, this immuneACCESS table keeps in-frame sequences only and misses some clones. Where compared with another copy, unresolved V genes explain less than half of these, and the others have no known cause. V and J calls plus clone size are reproduced from that table; the DNA served to infer D and trimming. Counted in this sample were about 2 million clones; 85% to 95% of them appeared once. Clones ranked in the top ten supply 0.13% of the sample.

The material sequenced was naive CD4+ T cells sorted from blood. The cell subset or site label, read with the paper, signifies: CD45RA+ positively selected. The rearranged chain carries TRBV4-1 and TRBJ1-2; 9 junctional bases match TRBD1. This receptor was identified in a man aged 18-30 years in good health. The CDR3 reads CASSQDPTGGLRTF. The DNA reads as follows: TGCGCCAGCAGCCAAGATCCGACAGGGGGTTTGAGGACCTTC.